This T cell receptor (beta chain) was identified during a study of cytomegalovirus exposure and HLA in healthy donors. Notes on this clone: What it recognizes is unknown.

Germline V lookup: CDR1 SGHAT, CDR2 FQNNGV. This CDR3 spans 15 amino acids. V was clipped by 7 bases and J by 7 bases, with 20 bases between them. The donors were part of the validation cohort of roughly 110 subjects. That cohort was separate from the first cohort, which comprised 666 subjects. Profiling relied on immunoSEQ multiplex PCR, and the TCRdb table lists in-frame clones only, not all of them. The table has 130,000 to 150,000 clones, about 90% seen once. Findings and limits, study-wide: According to the study, 150 to 200 TCR beta chains were cytomegalovirus-associated.

Source material: PBMCs. This chain joins TRBV11-2 and TRBJ2-1, with D tentatively TRBD1 (5 bases). The TCR sequence derives from a woman in her 30s in good health and CMV-seropositive. The DNA of the CDR3 is TGTGCCAGCATTAGGGGTCCGGGTCCAATTAATGAGCAGTTCTTC. Protein product: CASIRGPGPINEQFF.